Each of the 10 T cell receptor beta chains below was sequenced from the same sample in a study of identical twins. TCRdb re-derived calls from the 5' RACE reads in MiXCR, one entry per CDR3 protein. In the table there are approximately 500,000 distinct CDR3 sequences, 20% to 25% of which are singletons. This same sample was also part of a study on T cells expressing NK-cell markers.

Specimen: CD4+ T cells sorted from blood. The origin of the receptors is a young woman in good health.

This clonotype was seen only a few times. The chain joins TRBV20-1 to TRBJ2-7; D unresolved. The germline V and J ends were trimmed by 2 bases and 0 bases, with 11 bases remaining between them. This CDR3 is 14 amino acids long. Per germline, CDR1 DFQATT and CDR2 SNEGSKA (reference sequence). The CDR3 DNA is TGCAGTGCTAGAATGACTGCCAGCTCCTACGAGCAGTACTTC. Translated: CSARMTASSYEQYF.

In this sample, this clonotype turned up a few times. This sequence joins TRBV20-1 and TRBJ2-3; 14 bases agree with TRBD2. The trim removed 3 bases at V and 1 base at J, leaving 6 bases unmatched. Germline V CDR1 and CDR2: DFQATT, SNEGSKA (reference sequence). This CDR3 has 17 amino acids. CDR3 protein: CSASGLAGGIRTDTQYF. Written as DNA, the CDR3 is TGCAGTGCTAGTGGACTAGCGGGAGGCATTCGCACAGATACGCAGTATTTT.

This clonotype was counted only a few times. The V gene is TRBV6-5, the J gene TRBJ2-7; tentatively, D is TRBD2 (6 bases). Germline CDR1 and CDR2: MNHEY and SVGAGI. The CDR3 loop spans 15 amino acids. The ends were cut back, 0 bases at V and 2 bases at J, with 11 bases in the middle. CDR3 coding DNA: TGTGCCAGCAGTTACTCGGGTAGCGGACCCTACGAGCAGTACTTC. Translation gives CASSYSGSGPYEQYF.

This clonotype has a handful of counts. This chain uses TRBV20-1 with TRBJ2-3, with 8 bases fitting TRBD2. The germline gives CDR1 DFQATT, CDR2 SNEGSKA (reference sequence). The CDR3 length is 17 residues. Trimming at V came to 3 bases and at J to 11 bases, leaving 22 bases not matched to a gene. The CDR3 DNA reads as TGCAGTGCTAGGCGGCCAAGTGAAACGGGAGGGCTATATAGGCAGTATTTT. This encodes CSARRPSETGGLYRQYF.

This clonotype was observed a few times. The chain joins TRBV20-1 to TRBJ2-1; TRBD2 matches 9 bases. The CDR3 runs to 13 residues. The germline V gene has CDR1 DFQATT and CDR2 SNEGSKA (reference sequence). V lost 5 bases and J lost 8; bases outside the gene matches: 7. The CDR3 reads CSAAGGFFDEQFF. For the CDR3, the DNA is TGCAGTGCTGCGGGGGGGTTCTTCGATGAGCAGTTCTTC.

The chain joins TRBV12-3 or TRBV12-4 to TRBJ2-5; D possibly uses TRBD1 or TRBD2 (5 bases each). This CDR3 is 14 amino acids long. The V end was cut by 6 bases, the J end by 3 bases, with 14 bases between. CDR3 sequence reads: CASSDYGTEETQYF. CDR3 coding DNA: TGTGCCAGCAGCGACTACGGGACGGAAGAGACCCAGTACTTC.

The sample holds a few counts of this clonotype. The chain carries TRBV12-3 or TRBV12-4 and TRBJ2-5; TRBD2 might be the D (6 bases). V was cut by 1 base and J by 5 bases, with 17 bases left in between. CDR3 length equals 16 residues. The CDR3 spells CASSLEAGIGKETQYF. The CDR3 DNA follows: TGTGCCAGCAGTTTAGAGGCGGGAATAGGGAAGGAGACCCAGTACTTC.

The chain links TRBV20-1 to TRBJ1-1, with 8 bases aligning to TRBD1. The CDR3 runs to 11 residues. V lost 3 bases and J lost 12; bases outside the gene matches: 6. Germline V gene lookup returns CDR1 DFQATT and CDR2 SNEGSKA (reference sequence). The CDR3 sequence: CSASRDRFTFF. In DNA, the CDR3 is TGCAGTGCTAGCAGGGACAGGTTTACTTTCTTT.

Only a few counts were recorded for this clonotype. V and J are TRBV20-1 and TRBJ2-5; TRBD2 matches at 10 bases. With 2 bases clipped from V and 5 bases from J, the junction kept 2 bases outside the gene matches. The CDR3 is made up of 13 amino acids. Germline loops: CDR1 DFQATT, CDR2 SNEGSKA (reference sequence). DNA for the CDR3: TGCAGTGCTAGAAGCGGGGGGGCGGAGACCCAGTACTTC. Encoded protein: CSARSGGAETQYF.

The DNA for the CDR3 is TGTGCCAGTAGTATGGGAAGCGGGAGGACAGATACGCAGTATTTT. Translated: CASSMGSGRTDTQYF. The rearrangement uses TRBV19 and TRBJ2-3, with 9 bases identical to TRBD2. This CDR3 region has 15 residues. Looked up from germline, CDR1 is LNHDA and CDR2 is SQIVND (reference sequence). The V and J ends lost 3 bases and 3 bases, in that order; junction bases with no gene match: 4.